A single T cell receptor beta chain is shown here with its context. Its antigen is currently unknown. The record originates from a study of T cell responses to AZD1222 COVID-19 vaccine. The study, taken as a whole, reports: Only a handful of AZD1222 recipients, more than 5 in all, had baseline seropositivity.

Data came from immunoSEQ multiplex PCR; TCRdb stores just in-frame clones and leaves some out. Here the sample spans about 150,000 clones, around 90% being singletons. Germline CDR1 reads KGHSH; CDR2 reads LQKENI. The V gene lost 2 bases and the J gene lost 6 bases, with 13 bases spanning the gap. The CDR3 totals 14 residues. The clonotype was recovered from an adult in good health. The V and J genes are TRBV18 and TRBJ1-2; D gene uncertain. Material: peripheral blood, obtained on day 0 of AZD1222 vaccination. CDR3 DNA sequence: TGTGCCAGCTCACCAAACGTGGACGGGAATGGCTACACCTTC. This codes for CASSPNVDGNGYTF.